These 24 T cell receptor beta chains share one sample of origin, sequenced in a study of tumor and adjacent non-tumor tissue in lung cancer. RNA was extracted from bulk tissue without any cell sorting. More than 3 cm separated this lung sample from the edge of the tumor. TCRbeta libraries were built with three rounds of nested PCR, modified from ARM-PCR. TCRdb redid the calling of the multiplex PCR reads with MiXCR, one entry per CDR3 protein. The table lists roughly 75,000 distinct CDR3 sequences, approximately 80% of them singletons. The sequencing sample was made of distant non-tumor lung tissue. Receptors originate from a man aged 55-75 years with non-small cell lung cancer.

Details on this clonotype: Since no conserved phenylalanine or tryptophan closes the CDR3, a read error is the likely cause. The DNA is left out, because the CDR3 cannot be placed on it with certainty; the CDR3 is given as TCRdb lists it. This rearrangement joins TRBV20-1 to TRBJ2-1; the table's D call TRBD1 went unverified against the DNA. The CDR3 has 15 residues if both end residues are counted. Per the germline V gene, CDR1 is DFQATT and CDR2 is SNEGSKA (reference sequence). CDR3 protein: CSAKWEGGIRGEQLI.

The chain combines TRBV20-1 with TRBJ1-6; D perhaps matches TRBD1 (5 bases). CDR1 and CDR2 (germline): DFQATT, SNEGSKA (reference sequence). CDR3 length equals 15 residues. The germline V and J ends were trimmed by 2 bases and 8 bases, with 16 bases remaining between them. The CDR3 sequence is CSARQREGTDSPLHF. CDR3 nucleotide sequence: TGCAGTGCTAGACAAAGAGAGGGGACGGATTCACCCCTCCACTTT.

V usage is TRBV20-1 and J usage is TRBJ2-5, with a possible D match to TRBD2 (7 bases). This CDR3 region has 15 residues. The germline gives CDR1 DFQATT, CDR2 SNEGSKA (reference sequence). V was cut by 0 bases and J by 5 bases, with 16 bases left in between. Written as DNA, the CDR3 is TGCAGTGCTAGAGAGTTACGGGGGGCCCACGAGACCCAGTACTTC. This sequence encodes CSARELRGAHETQYF.

The sample holds a few counts of this clonotype. This may be a read error: a much more frequent sequence differs by one nucleotide. CDR3 DNA: TGTGCCAGCAGTCCAACCTTGACAGGCCAAGAGACCCAGTACTTC. It specifies CASSPTLTGQETQYF. The rearrangement links TRBV5-6 to TRBJ2-5; maybe TRBD1 (6 bases). CDR1 SGHDT and CDR2 YYEEEE come from the germline V gene. V dropped 5 bases and J dropped 1 base, with 15 bases sitting between them. The CDR3 sequence is 15 residues long.

This clonotype was recorded many times. The chain joins TRBV12-3 or TRBV12-4 to TRBJ2-2, with D possibly TRBD2 on 5 matching bases. Between the trimmed V and J ends, which lost 6 bases and 7 bases, there was a span of 12 bases. This CDR3 spans 13 amino acids. The CDR3 region has the DNA TGTGCCAGCAGCAAAACTAGTTTCGGGGAGCTGTTTTTT. Encoded protein: CASSKTSFGELFF.

Turning to this clonotype: A junction boundary mismatches the germline segment, possibly from a read error. This chain connects TRBV20-1 to TRBJ2-1; D perhaps matches TRBD2 (6 bases). CDR3 size: 15 residues. CDR1 DFQATT and CDR2 SNEGSKA come from the germline V gene (reference sequence). CDR3 residues: CSAMMGLSSYDEQFF. The CDR3 DNA is TGCAGTGCCATGATGGGACTGAGCTCCTACGATGAGCAGTTCTTC.

V gene TRBV24-1 combines with J gene TRBJ2-1; D ambiguous. The germline CDR1 and CDR2 sequences are KGHDR and SFDVKD. V was shortened by 1 base and J by 0 bases, with 9 bases between the two germline ends. The CDR3 totals 16 residues. The DNA of the CDR3 is TGTGCCACCAGTGATTTAGGACCCAGCTCCTACAATGAGCAGTTCTTC. Encoded protein: CATSDLGPSSYNEQFF.

A word on this clonotype: Just one base apart from a much larger clone, this may be a read error. The chain combines TRBV10-2 with TRBJ2-3, with a tentative D call TRBD2 (5 bases). Deletions cut 6 bases from V and 7 bases from J, with 20 bases between. Germline V gives CDR1 WSHSY, CDR2 SAAADI. The CDR3 loop spans 15 amino acids. CDR3 nucleotides: TGCGCCAGCAGAATTGGGAGCGGTCTGTACTATACGCAGTATTTT. Encoded protein: CASRIGSGLYYTQYF.

This chain links TRBV12-3 or TRBV12-4 with TRBJ1-6, with D possibly being TRBD1 (5 bases). The length of the CDR3 is 13 residues. The germline V and J ends were trimmed by 6 bases and 9 bases, with 12 bases remaining between them. This CDR3 is CASRPDSSSPLHF. In nucleotides, the CDR3 is TGTGCCAGCAGACCCGACAGTTCTTCACCCCTCCACTTT.

V gene TRBV11-2 combines with J gene TRBJ2-5; D remains ambiguous. Germline-derived CDR1 and CDR2 are SGHAT and FQNNGV. This CDR3 has 15 residues. Trimming left V 2 bases short and J 7 bases short, with 17 bases between. The CDR3 DNA is TGTGCCAGCAGCTTACGGGCTGGGCCAAGTGGGACCCAGTACTTC. It translates to CASSLRAGPSGTQYF.

The chain employs TRBV21-1 and TRBJ2-1. TRBV21-1 is a pseudogene segment. CDR3 length: 16 amino acids. The CDR3 nucleotides read TGTGCCAGCAACAAAGTGGATTTCCTCTCCTGTAATGAGCAGTTCTTC. Translation: CASNKVDFLSCNEQFF.

Worth noting for this clonotype: A much larger clone differs from this one at a single base, so this may be a read error. The V gene is TRBV5-4, the J gene TRBJ2-1; possible D gene TRBD2, 6 bases. This CDR3 is 15 amino acids long. Germline CDR1 reads SGHNT; CDR2 reads YYREEE (reference sequence). V lost 2 bases and J lost 2, with 11 bases in between. CDR3 residues: CASSFITGAYNEQFF. Here the CDR3 DNA reads TGTGCCAGCAGCTTTATTACGGGAGCCTACAATGAGCAGTTCTTC.

This clonotype was found once. A read error may produce the germline difference seen at one junction end. This chain links TRBV6-1 with TRBJ1-5; D call uncertain. The CDR3 length is 13 residues. CDR1 and CDR2 from the germline V gene are MNHNS and SASEGT. The CDR3 is CVSIATLYEPQHF. The CDR3 bases are TGTGTCAGCATTGCTACACTTTATGAGCCCCAGCATTTT.

With regard to this clonotype: The limits of the CDR3 on the DNA are not certain, so only TCRdb's listed CDR3 is given. The chain joins TRBV11-2 to TRBJ2-7; the listed D gene, TRBD1, was not tested against the DNA. CDR1 is SGHAT and CDR2 is FQNNGV in the germline V gene. The CDR3 spans 14 amino acids, including both terminal residues. This CDR3 is CASNFGPGPYEQYF.

Concerning this clonotype itself: The germline gene is not matched at one end of the junction; a read error may be the cause. The chain joins TRBV6-5 to TRBJ1-1, with D maybe TRBD1 (5 bases). The CDR3 runs to 15 residues. Germline loops: CDR1 MNHEY, CDR2 SVGAGI. CDR3 amino acids: CASSPFTTGDTEAFF. The CDR3 nucleotides are TGTGCAAGCAGTCCCTTTACGACGGGGGACACTGAAGCTTTCTTT.

A word on this clonotype: The missing conserved phenylalanine or tryptophan at the end of this CDR3 makes a read error likely. The DNA is left out, because the CDR3 cannot be placed on it with certainty; the CDR3 is given as TCRdb lists it. This chain joins TRBV12-3 or TRBV12-4 and TRBJ1-1; whether TRBD1, the table's D call, matches the DNA was not checked. The CDR3 length is 15 residues, termini included. CDR3 region: CASSFPGILNTEAFS.

Details on this clonotype: Sequence at one end of the junction differs from germline and may be a read error. The chain joins TRBV11-2 to TRBJ2-7; D may correspond to TRBD1 or TRBD2 (5 bases each). Germline V lookup: CDR1 SGHAT, CDR2 FQNNGV. The CDR3 has 17 residues. CDR3 sequence (DNA): TGTGCCAGCAGCTTAGACGAAAGGGACGTGGGAATCTACGAGGAGTACTTC. Translation: CASSLDERDVGIYEEYF.

Notes on this clonotype: At one of its ends the junction is not consistent with the germline gene, which may arise from a read error. This chain connects TRBV20-1 to TRBJ2-1; 8 bases are shared with TRBD2. The CDR3 contains 15 residues. Germline V gives CDR1 DFQATT, CDR2 SNEGSKA (reference sequence). The CDR3 region is CTARDRLAGFNEQFF. The CDR3 DNA reads as TGCACTGCTAGAGATCGGCTAGCGGGTTTTAATGAGCAGTTCTTC.

This clonotype was picked up one time. One end of the junction fails to match germline, which may point to a read error. V gene TRBV11-2 combines with J gene TRBJ2-1, with 10 bases aligning to TRBD1. The V gene's germline CDR1 is SGHAT and CDR2 FQNNGV. This CDR3 region has 15 residues. CDR3 protein: CVSSQEGQGYNEQFF. In DNA, the CDR3 is TGTGTCAGCAGCCAAGAGGGACAGGGGTACAATGAGCAGTTCTTC.

This clonotype was observed a single time. The junction and the germline gene differ at one end; a read error may be behind it. This chain uses TRBV20-1 with TRBJ2-1; D may match TRBD1 or TRBD2 (6 bases each). Germline CDR1 DFQATT, CDR2 SNEGSKA (reference sequence). This CDR3 has 14 amino acids. The CDR3 is CSVDPGARHNEQPF. The CDR3 nucleotides are TGCAGTGTTGACCCGGGGGCACGGCACAATGAGCAGCCCTTC.

Remarks on this clonotype: Relative to the germline gene, one junction end is altered; a read error may explain this. The chain uses TRBV4-3 and TRBJ2-3; D possibly corresponds to TRBD2 (6 bases). This CDR3 contains 16 residues. Germline loops: CDR1 LGHNA, CDR2 YSLEER. The CDR3 DNA sequence: TGCGCCATCAGCCAAGATAGAGCGGGCACCACAAATATGCAGTATTTT. Translated: CAISQDRAGTTNMQYF.

On this clonotype: One junction end does not reproduce the germline sequence, and a read error may be involved. The rearrangement joins TRBV11-2 to TRBJ1-6; 7 bases line up with TRBD1. The CDR3 consists of 15 residues. CDR1 and CDR2 from the germline V gene are SGHAT and FQNNGV. This chain's CDR3 is CTSSLEIGGFSPRHF. CDR3 coding DNA: TGTACCAGCAGCTTAGAAATAGGGGGCTTTTCACCCCGCCACTTT.

As regards this clonotype: Germline and junction disagree at one end, which may indicate a read error. V is TRBV20-1 and J is TRBJ2-1; 8 positions agree with TRBD2. There are 16 residues in the CDR3. Germline V gene sequence: CDR1 DFQATT, CDR2 SNEGSKA (reference sequence). The CDR3 sequence: CSATDFGTRAYNEQFF. For the CDR3, the DNA is TGTAGTGCTACAGATTTTGGGACTAGAGCTTACAATGAGCAGTTCTTC.

Note on this clonotype: A junction end diverges from the germline sequence, so it may reflect a read error. This chain uses TRBV11-2 with TRBJ2-1; D may be TRBD2 (5 bases). CDR1 and CDR2 from the germline V gene are SGHAT and FQNNGV. The CDR3 covers 14 residues. The CDR3 DNA reads as TGTGCCAGTAGCCGGGTAGGAGGCTACAATGAGAAGTTCTTC. It specifies CASSRVGGYNEKFF.